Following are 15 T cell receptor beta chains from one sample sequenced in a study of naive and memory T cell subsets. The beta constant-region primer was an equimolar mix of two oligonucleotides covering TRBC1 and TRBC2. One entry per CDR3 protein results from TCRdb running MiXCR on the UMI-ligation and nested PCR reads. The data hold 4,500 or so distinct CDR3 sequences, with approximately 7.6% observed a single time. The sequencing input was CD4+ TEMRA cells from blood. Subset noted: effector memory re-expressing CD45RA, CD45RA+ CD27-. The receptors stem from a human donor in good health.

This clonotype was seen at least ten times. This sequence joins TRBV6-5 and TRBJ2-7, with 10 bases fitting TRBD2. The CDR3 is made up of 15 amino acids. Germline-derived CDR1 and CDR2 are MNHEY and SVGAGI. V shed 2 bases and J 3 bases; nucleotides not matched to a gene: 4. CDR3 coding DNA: TGTGCCAGCAGTTACGGGTCTAGCGGGAGCTACGAGCAGTACTTC. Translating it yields CASSYGSSGSYEQYF.

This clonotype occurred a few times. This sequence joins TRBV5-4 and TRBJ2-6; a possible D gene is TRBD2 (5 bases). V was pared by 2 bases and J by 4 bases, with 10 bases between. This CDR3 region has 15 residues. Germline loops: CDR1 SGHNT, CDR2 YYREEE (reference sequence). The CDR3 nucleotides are TGTGCCAGCAGCTTTGAGGGTGACGGGGCCAACGTCCTGACTTTC. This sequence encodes CASSFEGDGANVLTF.

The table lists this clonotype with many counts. The DNA for the CDR3 is TGCAGTGCTAATGGGGCTAGCGGGAGAGGAAATGAGCAGTTCTTC. This gives the protein CSANGASGRGNEQFF. This sequence joins TRBV20-1 and TRBJ2-1; 10 nucleotides agree with TRBD2. CDR1 DFQATT and CDR2 SNEGSKA come from the germline V gene (reference sequence). The V segment lost 4 bases and the J segment 7 bases; nucleotides outside the gene matches: 10. There are 15 residues in the CDR3.

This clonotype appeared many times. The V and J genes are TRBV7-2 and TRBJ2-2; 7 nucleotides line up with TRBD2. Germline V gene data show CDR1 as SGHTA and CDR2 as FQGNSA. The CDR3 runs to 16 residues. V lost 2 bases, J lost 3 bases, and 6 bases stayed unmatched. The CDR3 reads CASSLRAGAYTGELFF. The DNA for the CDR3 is TGTGCCAGCAGCTTAAGGGCGGGAGCGTACACCGGGGAGCTGTTTTTT.

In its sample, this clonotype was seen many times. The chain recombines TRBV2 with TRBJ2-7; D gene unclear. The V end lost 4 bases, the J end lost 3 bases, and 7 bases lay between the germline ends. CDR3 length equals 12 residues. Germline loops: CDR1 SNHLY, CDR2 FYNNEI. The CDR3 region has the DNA TGTGCCAGCAGTGTCTGGGGCTACGAGCAGTACTTC. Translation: CASSVWGYEQYF.

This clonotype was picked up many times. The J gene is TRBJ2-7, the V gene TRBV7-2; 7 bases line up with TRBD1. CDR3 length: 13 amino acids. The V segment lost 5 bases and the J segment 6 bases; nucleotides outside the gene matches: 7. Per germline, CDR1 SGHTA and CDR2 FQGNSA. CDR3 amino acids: CASSADRAGEQYF. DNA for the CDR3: TGTGCCAGCAGCGCAGACAGGGCCGGCGAGCAGTACTTC.

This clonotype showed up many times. The CDR3 sequence is CASSQIGTSGPNTGELFF. The CDR3 nucleotides are TGTGCCAGCAGCCAGATAGGGACTAGCGGGCCGAACACCGGGGAGCTGTTTTTT. V is TRBV3-2 and J is TRBJ2-2; the D call of TRBD2 is as the table states it, not checked on the DNA. TRBV3-2 is classified as a pseudogene. This CDR3 comprises 18 residues.

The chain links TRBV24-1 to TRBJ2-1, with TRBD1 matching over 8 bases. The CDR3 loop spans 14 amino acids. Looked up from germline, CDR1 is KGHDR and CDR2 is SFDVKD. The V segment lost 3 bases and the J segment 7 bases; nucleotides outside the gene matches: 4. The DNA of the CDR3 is TGTGCCACCAGTGATGACAGGGGTAGGAATGAGCAGTTCTTC. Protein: CATSDDRGRNEQFF.

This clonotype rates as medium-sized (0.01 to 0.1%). The CDR3 DNA is TGTGCCAGCGTAGAGTTGAACACCGGGGAGCTGTTTTTT. Its translation is CASVELNTGELFF. This chain joins TRBV2 and TRBJ2-2; D remains unclear. The CDR3 consists of 13 residues. Trimming removed 8 bases from V and 1 base from J, with 8 bases in between. In germline, CDR1 is SNHLY, CDR2 FYNNEI.

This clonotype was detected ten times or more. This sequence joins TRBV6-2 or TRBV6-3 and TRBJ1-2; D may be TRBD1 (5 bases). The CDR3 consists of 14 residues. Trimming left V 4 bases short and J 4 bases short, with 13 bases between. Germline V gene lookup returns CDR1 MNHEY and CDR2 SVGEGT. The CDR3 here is CASSSRVTSYGYTF. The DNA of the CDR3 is TGTGCCAGCAGTTCCAGGGTTACGAGCTATGGCTACACCTTC.

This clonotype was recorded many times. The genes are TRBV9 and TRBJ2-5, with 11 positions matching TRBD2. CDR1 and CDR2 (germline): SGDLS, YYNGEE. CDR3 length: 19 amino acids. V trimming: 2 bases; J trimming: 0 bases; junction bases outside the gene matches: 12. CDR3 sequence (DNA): TGTGCCAGCAGCGTTGATTTCGGGACTAGCGGACAGTACCAAGAGACCCAGTACTTC. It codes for CASSVDFGTSGQYQETQYF.

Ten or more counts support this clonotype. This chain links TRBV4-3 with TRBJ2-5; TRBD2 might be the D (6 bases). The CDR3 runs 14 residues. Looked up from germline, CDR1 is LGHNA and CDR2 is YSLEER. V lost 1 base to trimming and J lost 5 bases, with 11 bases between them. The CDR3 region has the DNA TGCGCCAGCAGCCAAGTAAGGCTAGCGGAGACCCAGTACTTC. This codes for CASSQVRLAETQYF.

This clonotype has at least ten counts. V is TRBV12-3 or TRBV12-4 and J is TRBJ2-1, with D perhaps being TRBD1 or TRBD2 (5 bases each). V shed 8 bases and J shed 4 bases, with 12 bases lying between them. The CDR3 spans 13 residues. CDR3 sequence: CASRTGAYNEQFF. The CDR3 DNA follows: TGTGCCAGCCGGACCGGGGCGTACAATGAGCAGTTCTTC.

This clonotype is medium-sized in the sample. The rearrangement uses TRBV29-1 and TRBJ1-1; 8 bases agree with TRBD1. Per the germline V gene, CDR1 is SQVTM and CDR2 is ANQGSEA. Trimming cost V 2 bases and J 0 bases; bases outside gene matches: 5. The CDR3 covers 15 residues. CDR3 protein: CSVEKGDRLNTEAFF. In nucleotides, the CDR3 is TGCAGCGTTGAAAAAGGGGACAGGTTGAACACTGAAGCTTTCTTT.

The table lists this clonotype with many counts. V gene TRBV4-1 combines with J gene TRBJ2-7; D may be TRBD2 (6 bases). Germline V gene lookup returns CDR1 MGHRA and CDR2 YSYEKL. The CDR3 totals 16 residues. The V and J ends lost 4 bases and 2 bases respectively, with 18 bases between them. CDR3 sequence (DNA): TGCGCCAGCAGCCGAAATATAGCGGCGTCTACCTACGAGCAGTACTTC. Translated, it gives CASSRNIAASTYEQYF.